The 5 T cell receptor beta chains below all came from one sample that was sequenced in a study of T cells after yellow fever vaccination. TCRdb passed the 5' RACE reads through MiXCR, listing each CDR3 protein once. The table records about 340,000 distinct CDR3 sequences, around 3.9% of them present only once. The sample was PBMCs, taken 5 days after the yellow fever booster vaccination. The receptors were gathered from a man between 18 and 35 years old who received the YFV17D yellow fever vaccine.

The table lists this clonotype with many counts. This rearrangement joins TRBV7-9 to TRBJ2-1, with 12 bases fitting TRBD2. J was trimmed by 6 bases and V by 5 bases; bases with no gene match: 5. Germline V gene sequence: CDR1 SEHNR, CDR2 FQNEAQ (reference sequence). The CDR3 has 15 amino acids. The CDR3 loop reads CASSATSGGPNEQFF. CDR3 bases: TGTGCCAGCAGCGCCACTAGCGGGGGGCCCAATGAGCAGTTCTTC.

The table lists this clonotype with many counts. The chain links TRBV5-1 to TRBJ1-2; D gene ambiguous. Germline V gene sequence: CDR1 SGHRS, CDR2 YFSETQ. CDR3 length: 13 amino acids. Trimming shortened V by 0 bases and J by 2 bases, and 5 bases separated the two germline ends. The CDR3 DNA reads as TGCGCCAGCAGCTTGGAACAGAACTATGGCTACACCTTC. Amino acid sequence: CASSLEQNYGYTF. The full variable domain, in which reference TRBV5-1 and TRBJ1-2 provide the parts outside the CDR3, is KAGVTQTPRYLIKTRGQQVTLSCSPISGHRSVSWYQQTPGQGLQFLFEYFSETQRNKGNFPGRFSGRQFSNSRSEMNVSTLELGDSALYLCASSLEQNYGYTFGSGTRLTVV.

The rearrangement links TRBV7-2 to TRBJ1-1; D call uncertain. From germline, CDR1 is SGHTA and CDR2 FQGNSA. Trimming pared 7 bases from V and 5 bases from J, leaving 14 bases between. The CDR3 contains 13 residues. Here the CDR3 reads CASILGQLTEAFF. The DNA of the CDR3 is TGTGCCAGCATCCTTGGGCAGCTTACTGAAGCTTTCTTT.

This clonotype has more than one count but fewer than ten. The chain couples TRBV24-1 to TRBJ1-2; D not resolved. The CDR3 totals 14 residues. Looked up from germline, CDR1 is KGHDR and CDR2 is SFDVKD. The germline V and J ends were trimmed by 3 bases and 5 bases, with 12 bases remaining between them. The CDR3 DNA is TGTGCCACCAGTGATGGTCGGACCTCGTATGGCTACACCTTC. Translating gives CATSDGRTSYGYTF.

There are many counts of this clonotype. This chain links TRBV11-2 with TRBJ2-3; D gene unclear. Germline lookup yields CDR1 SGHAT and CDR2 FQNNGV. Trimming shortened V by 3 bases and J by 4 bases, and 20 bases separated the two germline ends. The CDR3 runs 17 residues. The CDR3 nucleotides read TGTGCCAGCAGCTTGCCCTTAATCCCTAGAAGGCCAGATACGCAGTATTTT. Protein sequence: CASSLPLIPRRPDTQYF.